This T cell receptor (beta chain) was profiled in a study of CD8 T cells in Susac syndrome (dated by TCRdb to between 2019 and 2020). Background on the whole study: Of the Susac syndrome patients who were sequenced, eight or nine were in clinical remission while about six had clinically active disease. At blood withdrawal, Susac syndrome patients were either therapy-naive, taking corticosteroids (in some cases with IVIg as well), or taking IVIg alone. Repertoire sequencing was used to test whether CD8+ T cell activation and differentiation in Susac syndrome was antigen driven. Clonality of the CD8+ T cell repertoire was compared between eleven to twelve healthy donors, approximately 14 Susac syndrome patients and under 19 multiple sclerosis patients. What the study reported, not specific to this receptor: The number of individuals in the TCR sequencing and HLA analysis was acknowledged as relatively small. CD8+ repertoires in Susac syndrome showed clonal expansion, which was highest in CD8+ TEMRA cells and was greater in clinically active patients than in remitting patients. Some 15 and five Susac-specific public clones were found in the total CD8+ and CD8+ TEMRA repertoires, respectively.

High-throughput TCR beta sequencing profiled peripheral blood CD8+ and CD4+ T cells from healthy donors, Susac syndrome patients and multiple sclerosis patients. Susac syndrome patients met recently defined diagnostic criteria for definite or probable disease. Bulk CD8+ and CD4+ T cells were purified magnetically by negative isolation, whereas CD8+ TEMRA cells were enriched by FACS. Blood was drawn into EDTA tubes, processed within 24 hours, and PBMCs were isolated by density gradient centrifugation. PBMCs intended for TCR sequencing were cryopreserved in liquid nitrogen and thawed later in a water bath at 37 degrees C. A purity of at least 90% was achieved for sorted or isolated CD4+, CD8+ and CD8+ TEMRA cells. RNA was extracted using the RNeasy kit, and about 0.5 to 1 microgram was reverse transcribed with random hexamers. TCR beta CDR3 regions were amplified with the immunoSEQ multiplex PCR assay covering 54 Vbeta and 13 Jbeta segments. To correct PCR amplification bias, a synthetic template baseline was used for both primer optimization and computational correction. In the source study's methods: Only productive sequences were kept, with reads annotated to V, D and J genes according to IMGT and analyzed in immunoSEQ Analyzer. Clonality was computed as one minus Shannon entropy normalized by log2 of the number of productive unique sequences. For each patient and control, public and private clones were evaluated among the 100 most prevalent clones. A clone was defined as Susac-specific if it was absent from the healthy and MS cohorts, from roughly 990 published viral clones and from other ImmuneACCESS disease sequences. The public reads were reanalyzed by TCRdb: fastp trimming at Q25, MiXCR alignment, in-frame beta chains only. Rows with one shared CDR3 protein collapse into an entry with the most common genes and DNA. In this record, the V and J calls reflect TCRdb's handling and not the investigators' own analysis. The sample has 75,000 to 95,000 distinct CDR3 sequences on record, around 96% of them singletons. The ten largest clones represent about 0.68% of the sample.

For this clonotype: Its target antigen remains unknown. Base qualities are not at hand, and no much larger clone is one base apart.

The germline V gene supplies CDR1 MDHEN and CDR2 SYDVKM. V gives up 2 bases and J gives up 6 bases, and the segment between their germline ends measures 11 bases. From the cysteine through the phenylalanine, the CDR3 covers 15 amino acids. Only the CDR3 part of the read is kept: 45 bases, read in frame from the first base. The sequence was obtained from a human donor with Susac syndrome. The sequenced material came from CD8+ T cells from PBMCs. The chain employs TRBV28 and TRBJ1-6, with TRBD1 as a weak D call on 6 bases. The DNA is as follows: TGTGCCAGCAGTTTAGAGGGGGACCTTAATTCACCCCTCCACTTT. Translated, this gives CASSLEGDLNSPLHF.